This T cell receptor (beta chain) was found in a study of early T cells in non-severe SARS-CoV-2 infection. As concerns this clonotype: Its antigen remains unknown.

Notes on the study in general: There was a bias toward anti-spike CD8 responses in VDJdb matching, which missed private and CD4 specificities.

TCRdb re-derived calls from the 5' RACE reads in MiXCR, one entry per CDR3 protein. The table includes 40,000 to 55,000 distinct CDR3 sequences, 20% to 25% detected once. The origin of this receptor is an adult who was a healthcare worker with PCR-confirmed SARS-CoV-2 infection or an uninfected control (not recorded which). Sample: whole blood, taken at baseline.

The CDR3 is CASSQVRGTGELFF. In DNA form, the CDR3 reads TGTGCCAGCAGCCAAGTGAGGGGCACCGGGGAGCTGTTTTTT. The chain carries TRBV3-1 and TRBJ2-2; possibly TRBD1 or TRBD2 for D (5 bases each). V lost 1 base and J lost 4, with 7 bases in between. The CDR3 covers 14 residues. The germline V gene has CDR1 LGHDT and CDR2 YNNKEL (reference sequence).